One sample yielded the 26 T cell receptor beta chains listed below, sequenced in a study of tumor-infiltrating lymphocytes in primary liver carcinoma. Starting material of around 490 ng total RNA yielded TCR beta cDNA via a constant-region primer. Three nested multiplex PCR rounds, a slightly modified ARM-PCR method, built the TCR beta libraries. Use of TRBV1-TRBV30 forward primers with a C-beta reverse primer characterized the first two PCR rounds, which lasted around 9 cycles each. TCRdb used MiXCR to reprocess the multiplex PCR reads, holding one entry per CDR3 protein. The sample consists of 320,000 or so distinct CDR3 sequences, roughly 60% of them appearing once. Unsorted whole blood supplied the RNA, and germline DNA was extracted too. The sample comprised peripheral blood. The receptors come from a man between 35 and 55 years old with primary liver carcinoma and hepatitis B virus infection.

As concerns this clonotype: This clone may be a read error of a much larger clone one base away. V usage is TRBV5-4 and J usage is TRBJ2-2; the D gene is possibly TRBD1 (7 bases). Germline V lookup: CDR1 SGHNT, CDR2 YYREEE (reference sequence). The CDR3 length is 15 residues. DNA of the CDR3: TGTGCGGCCGAAAAGGCAGGGGGAGACACCGGGGGGCTGTTTTTT. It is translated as CAAEKAGGDTGGLFF.

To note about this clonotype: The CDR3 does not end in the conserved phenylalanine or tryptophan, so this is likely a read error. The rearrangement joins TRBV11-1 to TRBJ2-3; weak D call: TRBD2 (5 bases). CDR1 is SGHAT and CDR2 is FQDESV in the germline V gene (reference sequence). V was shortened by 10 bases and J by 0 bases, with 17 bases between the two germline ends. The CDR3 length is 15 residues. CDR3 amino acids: CAICLPRESTDTQYL. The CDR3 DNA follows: TGTGCCATCTGTTTGCCGAGGGAGAGCACAGATACGCAGTATCTT.

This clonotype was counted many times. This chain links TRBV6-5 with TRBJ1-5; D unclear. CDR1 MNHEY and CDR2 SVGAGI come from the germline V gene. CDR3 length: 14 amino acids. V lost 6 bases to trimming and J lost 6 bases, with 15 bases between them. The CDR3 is CASSDRRDTQPQHF. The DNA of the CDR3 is TGTGCCAGCAGCGACCGGAGGGATACTCAGCCCCAGCATTTT.

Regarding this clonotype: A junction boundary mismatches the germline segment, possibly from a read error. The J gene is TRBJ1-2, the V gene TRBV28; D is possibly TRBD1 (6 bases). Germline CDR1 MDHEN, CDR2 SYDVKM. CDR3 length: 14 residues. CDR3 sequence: CARSFGRGLYGYTF. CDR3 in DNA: TGTGCCCGCAGTTTTGGCAGGGGATTGTATGGCTACACCTTC.

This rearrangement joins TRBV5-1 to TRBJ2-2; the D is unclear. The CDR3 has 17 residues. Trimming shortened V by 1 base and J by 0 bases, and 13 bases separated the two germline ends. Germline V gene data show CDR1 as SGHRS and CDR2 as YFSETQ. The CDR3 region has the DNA TGCGCCAGCAGCTTGTTAGTCCAGGCTACGAACACCGGGGAGCTGTTTTTT. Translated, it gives CASSLLVQATNTGELFF. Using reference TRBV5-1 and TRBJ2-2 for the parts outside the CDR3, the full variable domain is KAGVTQTPRYLIKTRGQQVTLSCSPISGHRSVSWYQQTPGQGLQFLFEYFSETQRNKGNFPGRFSGRQFSNSRSEMNVSTLELGDSALYLCASSLLVQATNTGELFFGEGSRLTVL.

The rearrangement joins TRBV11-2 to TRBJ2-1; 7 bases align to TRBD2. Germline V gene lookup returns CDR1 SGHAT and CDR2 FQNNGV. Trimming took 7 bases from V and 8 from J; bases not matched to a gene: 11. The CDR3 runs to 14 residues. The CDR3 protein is CASNIAGLYYEQFF. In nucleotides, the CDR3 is TGTGCCAGCAACATAGCGGGCCTATACTATGAGCAGTTCTTC.

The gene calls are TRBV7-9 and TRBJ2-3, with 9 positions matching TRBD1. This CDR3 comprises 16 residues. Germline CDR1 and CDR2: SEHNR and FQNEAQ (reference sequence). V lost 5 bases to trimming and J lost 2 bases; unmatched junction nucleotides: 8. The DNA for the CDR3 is TGTGCCAGCAGCCCAACAGGGGGCGGGTACACAGATACGCAGTATTTT. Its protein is CASSPTGGGYTDTQYF.

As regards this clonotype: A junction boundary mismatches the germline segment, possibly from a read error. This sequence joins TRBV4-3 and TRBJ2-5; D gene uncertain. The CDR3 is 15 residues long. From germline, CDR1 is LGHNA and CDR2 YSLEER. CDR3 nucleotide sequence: TGCGCCAGCATCCAAGTGGCGGTGGTCCTAGAGACCCAGTACTTC. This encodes CASIQVAVVLETQYF.

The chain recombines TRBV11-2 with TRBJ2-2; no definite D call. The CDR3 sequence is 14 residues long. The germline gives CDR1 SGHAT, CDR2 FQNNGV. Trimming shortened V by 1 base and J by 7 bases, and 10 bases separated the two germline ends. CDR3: CASSLGVSIGELFF. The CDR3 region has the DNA TGTGCCAGCAGCTTAGGAGTTAGCATCGGGGAGCTGTTTTTT.

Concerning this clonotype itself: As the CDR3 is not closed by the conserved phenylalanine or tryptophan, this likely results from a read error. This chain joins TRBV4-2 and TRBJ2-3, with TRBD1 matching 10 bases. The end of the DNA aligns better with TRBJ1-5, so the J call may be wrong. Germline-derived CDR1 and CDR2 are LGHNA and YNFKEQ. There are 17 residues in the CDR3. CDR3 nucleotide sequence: TGTGCCAGCAGCCAGGGACTGGACAGGGGGGGCACAGATACGCAGCATCTT. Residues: CASSQGLDRGGTDTQHL.

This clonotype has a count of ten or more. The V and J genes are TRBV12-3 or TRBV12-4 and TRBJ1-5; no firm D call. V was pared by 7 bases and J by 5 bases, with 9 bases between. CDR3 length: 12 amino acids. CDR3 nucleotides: TGTGCCAGCACCTTGGGTCATCAGCCCCAGCATTTT. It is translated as CASTLGHQPQHF.

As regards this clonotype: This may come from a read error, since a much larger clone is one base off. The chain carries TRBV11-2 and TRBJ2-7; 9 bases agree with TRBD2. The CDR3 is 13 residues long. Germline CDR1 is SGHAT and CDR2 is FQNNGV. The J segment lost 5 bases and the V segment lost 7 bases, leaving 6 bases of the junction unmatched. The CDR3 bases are TGTGCCAGCACCTCGGGACTAGCTAACGAGCAGTACTTC. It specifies CASTSGLANEQYF.

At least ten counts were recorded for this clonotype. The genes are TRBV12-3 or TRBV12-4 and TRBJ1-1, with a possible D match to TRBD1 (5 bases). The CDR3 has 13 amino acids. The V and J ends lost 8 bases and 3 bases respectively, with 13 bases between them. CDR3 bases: TGTGCCAGCCGGTCGGGGGGATACACTGAAGCTTTCTTT. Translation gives CASRSGGYTEAFF.

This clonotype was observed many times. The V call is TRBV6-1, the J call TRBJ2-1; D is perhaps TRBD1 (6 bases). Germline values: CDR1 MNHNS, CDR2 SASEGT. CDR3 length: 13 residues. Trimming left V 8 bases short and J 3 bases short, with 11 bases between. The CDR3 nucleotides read TGTGCCAGCTCCGGACAGCTCTACAATGAGCAGTTCTTC. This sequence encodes CASSGQLYNEQFF.

CDR3 in amino acids: CASSQSTAEGEGTQYF. The CDR3 nucleotides are TGTGCCAGCAGTCAATCGACGGCAGAGGGCGAAGGGACCCAGTACTTC. V gene TRBV6-2 or TRBV6-3 combines with J gene TRBJ2-5; D possibly corresponds to TRBD2 (5 bases). Germline V gives CDR1 MNHEY, CDR2 SVGEGT. The V and J ends lost 5 bases and 7 bases respectively, with 23 bases between them. The CDR3 length is 16 residues.

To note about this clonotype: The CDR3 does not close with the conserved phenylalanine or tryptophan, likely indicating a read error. DNA of the CDR3: TGTGTCAGCAACCGCGGGGACGACACCGGGGAGCTGTTTTAT. Encoded protein: CVSNRGDDTGELFY. V gene TRBV11-2 combines with J gene TRBJ2-2; tentative D call: TRBD2 (6 bases). The CDR3 contains 14 residues. Per the germline V gene, CDR1 is SGHAT and CDR2 is FQNNGV.

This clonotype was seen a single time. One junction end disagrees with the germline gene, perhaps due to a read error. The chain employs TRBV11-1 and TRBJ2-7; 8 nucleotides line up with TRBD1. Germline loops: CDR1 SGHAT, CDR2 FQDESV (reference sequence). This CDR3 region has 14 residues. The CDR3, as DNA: TGTGCCAGCAGCCGGACAGGGTCATCCCACGAGCAGTATTTC. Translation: CASSRTGSSHEQYF.

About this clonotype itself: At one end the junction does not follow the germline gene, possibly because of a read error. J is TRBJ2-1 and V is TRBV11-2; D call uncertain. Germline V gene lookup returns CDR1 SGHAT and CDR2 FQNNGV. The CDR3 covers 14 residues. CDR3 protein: CASSLSQTSNEQSF. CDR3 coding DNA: TGTGCTAGCAGCTTATCCCAGACGAGCAATGAGCAGTCCTTC.

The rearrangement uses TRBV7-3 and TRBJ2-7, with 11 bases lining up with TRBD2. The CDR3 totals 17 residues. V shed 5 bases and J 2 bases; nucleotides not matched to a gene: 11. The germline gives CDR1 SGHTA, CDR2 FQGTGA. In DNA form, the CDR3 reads TGTGCCAGCAGCCCCATTCTAGCGGGAGGACCCCCCTACGAGCAGTACTTC. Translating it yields CASSPILAGGPPYEQYF.

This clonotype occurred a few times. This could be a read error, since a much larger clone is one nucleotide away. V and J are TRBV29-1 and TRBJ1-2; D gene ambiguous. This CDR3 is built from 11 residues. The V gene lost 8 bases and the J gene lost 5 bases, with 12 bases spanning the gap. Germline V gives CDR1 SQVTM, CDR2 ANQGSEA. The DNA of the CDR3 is TGCAGCATGCCCGAACAGTATGGCTACACCTTC. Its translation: CSMPEQYGYTF.

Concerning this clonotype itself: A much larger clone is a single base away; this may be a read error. The CDR3 reads CDSSSEASGSFWTDTQYF. Written as DNA, the CDR3 is TGTGACAGCAGCTCAGAGGCTAGCGGGAGCTTCTGGACAGATACGCAGTATTTT. This sequence joins TRBV7-8 and TRBJ2-3; 10 bases match TRBD2. The CDR3 spans 18 residues. Germline V gene sequence: CDR1 SGHVS, CDR2 FQNEAQ. The whole variable domain, remainder taken from reference TRBV7-8 and TRBJ2-3, is GAGVSQSPRYKVAKRGQDVALRCDPISGHVSLFWYQQALGQGPEFLTYFQNEAQLDKSGLPSDRFFAERPEGSVSTLKIQRTQQEDSAVYLCDSSSEASGSFWTDTQYFGPGTRLTVL.

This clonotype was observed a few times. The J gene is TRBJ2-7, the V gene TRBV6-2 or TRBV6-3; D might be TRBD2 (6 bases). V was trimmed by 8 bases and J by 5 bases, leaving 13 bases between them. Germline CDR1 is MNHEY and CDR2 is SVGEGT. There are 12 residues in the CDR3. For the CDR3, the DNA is TGTGCCAGCTCCCGGGAGACCCACGAGCAGTACTTC. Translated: CASSRETHEQYF.

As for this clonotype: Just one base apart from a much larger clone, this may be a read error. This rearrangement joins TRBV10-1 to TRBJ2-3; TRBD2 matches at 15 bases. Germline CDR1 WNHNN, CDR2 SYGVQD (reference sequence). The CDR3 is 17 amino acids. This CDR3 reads CASSPGTSGRTTDMQYF. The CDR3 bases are TGCGCCAGCAGCCCCGGGACTAGCGGGAGGACCACAGATATGCAGTATTTT.

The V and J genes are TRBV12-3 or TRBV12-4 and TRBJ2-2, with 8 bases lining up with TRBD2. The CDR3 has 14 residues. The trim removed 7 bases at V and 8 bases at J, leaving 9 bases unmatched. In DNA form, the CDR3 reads TGTGCCAGCACCTTGGGGACTAGGGCTGGGGAGCTGTTTTTT. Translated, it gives CASTLGTRAGELFF.

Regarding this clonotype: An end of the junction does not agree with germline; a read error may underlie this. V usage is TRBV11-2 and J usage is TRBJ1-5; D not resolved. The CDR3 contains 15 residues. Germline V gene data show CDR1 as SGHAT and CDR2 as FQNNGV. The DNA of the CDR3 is TGTGCCAGCAGTCCGAACGGGTATAGCTATCAGCCACAGCATTTT. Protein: CASSPNGYSYQPQHF.

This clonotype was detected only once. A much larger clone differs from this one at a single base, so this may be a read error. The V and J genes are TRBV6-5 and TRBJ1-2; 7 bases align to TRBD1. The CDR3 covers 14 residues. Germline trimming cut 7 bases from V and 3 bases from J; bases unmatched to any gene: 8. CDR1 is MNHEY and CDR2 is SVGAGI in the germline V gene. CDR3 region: CASIHRGRDYGYTF. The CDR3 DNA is TGTGCCAGCATCCACAGGGGCCGGGACTATGGCTACACCTTC.